Sequencing of this TCR beta chain was carried out in a study of shared clonotypes between healthy human individuals. V was clipped by 5 bases and J by 2 bases; unmatched bases: 3. Germline CDR1 is SGHTA and CDR2 is FQGTGA. The CDR3 runs 16 residues. The donors were all Caucasian adults (living in Nashville, Tennessee). The assay was immunoSEQ multiplex PCR, and TCRdb's table has in-frame clones only and misses some. The data show about 530,000 clones, with around 79% seen just once and about an eighth held by the top ten. This clonotype was obtained from a woman aged 40-49 years in good health. Some clones in this sample may be carry-over from other donors' samples. The chain carries TRBV7-3 and TRBJ2-3; 14 positions agree with TRBD2. Material: PBMCs. CDR3 loop: CASSPGLAGDTDTQYF. The CDR3 coding sequence is TGTGCCAGCAGCCCGGGACTAGCGGGGGACACAGATACGCAGTATTTT.